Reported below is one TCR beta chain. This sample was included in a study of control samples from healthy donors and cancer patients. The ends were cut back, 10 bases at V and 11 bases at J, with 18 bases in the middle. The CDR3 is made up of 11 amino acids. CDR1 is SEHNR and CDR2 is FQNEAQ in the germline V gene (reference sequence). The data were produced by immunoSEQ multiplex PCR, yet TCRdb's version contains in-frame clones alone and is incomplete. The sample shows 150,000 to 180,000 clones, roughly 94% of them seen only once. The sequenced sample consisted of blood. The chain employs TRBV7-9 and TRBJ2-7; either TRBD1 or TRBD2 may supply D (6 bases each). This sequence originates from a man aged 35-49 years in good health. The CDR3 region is CATEEQGRKYF. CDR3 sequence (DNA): TGTGCCACCGAGGAGCAGGGGAGGAAGTACTTC.